This T cell receptor beta chain was sequenced for a study of T cells in Graves' hyperthyroidism and ophthalmopathy. General study findings and limits: Appearing also in blood were most of the thyroid clonotypes expanded above 0.001.

Per the germline V gene, CDR1 is ENHRY and CDR2 is SYGVKD. V dropped 2 bases and J dropped 8 bases, with 10 bases sitting between them. The CDR3 is made up of 14 amino acids. With regard to this clonotype: Its antigen remains unidentified.

The source material, RNA transcripts, was used to amplify TCR beta CDR3 regions. The study used the HTBI primer set for a first-round RT-PCR of the TCR CDR3. TCRdb used MiXCR to reprocess the multiplex PCR reads, holding one entry per CDR3 protein. Among 94,000 or so distinct CDR3 sequences listed, roughly 49% were seen once. Newly diagnosed patients aged 18 to 65 had hyperthyroidism of under 2 months' duration. Exclusion of patients followed from uncontrolled infection, other autoimmune disease, pregnancy or lactation. Fresh 10 ml peripheral blood yielded PBMCs. The sequencing sample was made of blood. The receptor was isolated from a middle-aged woman with Graves' hyperthyroidism. The V gene is TRBV10-3, the J gene TRBJ1-6, with a weak D call TRBD1 (5 bases). The CDR3 loop reads CAISEGGGDSPLHF. CDR3 coding DNA: TGTGCCATCAGTGAGGGGGGTGGCGATTCACCCCTCCACTTT.